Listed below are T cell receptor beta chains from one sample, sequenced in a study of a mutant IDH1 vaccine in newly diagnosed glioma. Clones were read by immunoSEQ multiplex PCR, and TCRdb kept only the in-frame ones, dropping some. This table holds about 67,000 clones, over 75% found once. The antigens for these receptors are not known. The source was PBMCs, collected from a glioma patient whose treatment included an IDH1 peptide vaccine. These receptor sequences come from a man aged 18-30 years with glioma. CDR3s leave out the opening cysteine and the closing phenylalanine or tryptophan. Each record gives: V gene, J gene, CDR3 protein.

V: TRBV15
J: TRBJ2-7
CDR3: ATSRDLGEGYEQY

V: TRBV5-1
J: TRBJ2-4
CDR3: ASSLEGQEDIQY

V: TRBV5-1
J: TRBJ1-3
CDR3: ASSFDPSGNTIY

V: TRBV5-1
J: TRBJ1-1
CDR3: ASSLAGLGTEAF

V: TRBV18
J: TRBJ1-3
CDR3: ASSPTQGLSSGNTIY

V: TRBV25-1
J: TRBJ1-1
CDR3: ASSDPPRTEAF

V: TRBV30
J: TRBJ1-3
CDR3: AWSVSGTGALSGNTIY

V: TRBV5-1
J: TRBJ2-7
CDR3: ASSPSGDPPYEQY

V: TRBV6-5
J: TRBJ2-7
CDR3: ASRFAIQGRYEQY

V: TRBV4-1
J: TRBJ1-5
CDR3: ASSQLQGRGQQPQH

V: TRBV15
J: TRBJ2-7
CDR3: ATSRDSGFSYEQY

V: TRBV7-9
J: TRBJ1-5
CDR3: ASSLGVGRASNQPQH

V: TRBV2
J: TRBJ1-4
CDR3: ASSRSGGVREKLF

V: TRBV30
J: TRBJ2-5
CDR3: AWVGGTQETQY

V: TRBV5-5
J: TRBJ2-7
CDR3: ASSQRTGGVSYEQY

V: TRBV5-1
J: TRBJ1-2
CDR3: ASSQERTNYGYT

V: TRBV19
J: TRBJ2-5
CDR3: ASSIGGTSGQETQY

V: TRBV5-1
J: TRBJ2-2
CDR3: ASSLAQQGAATGELF

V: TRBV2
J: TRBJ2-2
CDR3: ASSDGLAGVTGELF

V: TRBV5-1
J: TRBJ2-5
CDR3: ASLIDPLLAVKLETQY

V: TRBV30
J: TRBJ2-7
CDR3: AWSTNLGGEQY

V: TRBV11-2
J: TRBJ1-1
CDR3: ASSLVQGNTEAF

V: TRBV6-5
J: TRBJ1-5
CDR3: ASRKDGYSNQPQH

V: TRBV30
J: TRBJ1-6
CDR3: AWGWGSYNSPLH

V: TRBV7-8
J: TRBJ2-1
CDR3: ASSLPNRFNEQF

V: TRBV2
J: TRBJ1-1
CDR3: ASIRDGESTEAF

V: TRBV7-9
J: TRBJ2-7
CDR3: ASSLIDGTSY

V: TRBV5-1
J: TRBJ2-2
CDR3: ASSLERGRSNTGELF

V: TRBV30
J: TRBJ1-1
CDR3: AWSRLQGIGSQNTEAF

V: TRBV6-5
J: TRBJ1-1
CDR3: ASSYANRGNTEAF

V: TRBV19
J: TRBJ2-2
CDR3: ASSFMTLGTGSGELF

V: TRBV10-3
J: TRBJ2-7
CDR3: AISESAELYEQY

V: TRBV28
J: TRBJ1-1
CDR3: ASREGGGMNTEAF

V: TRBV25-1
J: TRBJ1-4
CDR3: ASSGPRDLTATNEKLF

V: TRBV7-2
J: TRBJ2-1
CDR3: ASSFTRAGNEQF